The subject of this entry is one T cell receptor beta chain. PCR was performed using 60 Vbeta and 13 Jbeta primers. Libraries were prepared by immunoSEQ multiplex PCR; TCRdb keeps only in-frame clonotypes and omits some of them. The profile shows some 250,000 clones, over 80% of them singletons. These data originate in a study of cytomegalovirus exposure and HLA in healthy donors. The CDR3 loop spans 15 amino acids. J was trimmed by 5 bases and V by 4 bases; bases with no gene match: 11. The germline V gene has CDR1 SQVTM and CDR2 ANQGSEA. The receptor comes from a woman aged 40 to 50 in good health and CMV-seropositive. The sequenced sample was PBMCs. V usage is TRBV29-1 and J usage is TRBJ2-3; 8 bases are a match to TRBD1. The CDR3 sequence: CSVAGGLQGVDTQYF. The DNA of the CDR3 is TGCAGCGTTGCCGGGGGCTTACAGGGGGTAGATACGCAGTATTTT.